The 5 T cell receptor beta chains listed next were all sequenced from one sample in a study of T cell responses to AZD1222 COVID-19 vaccine. TCRdb's table, derived via immunoSEQ multiplex PCR, lists solely in-frame clones and lacks some. The sample records over 130,000 clones, about 88% being singletons. The sample here was peripheral blood, taken on day 0 of AZD1222 vaccination. These receptors were taken from an adult in good health.

The V and J genes are TRBV27 and TRBJ2-1, with 7 bases lining up with TRBD1. The CDR3 runs to 16 residues. The J segment lost 4 bases and the V segment lost 2 bases, leaving 8 bases of the junction unmatched. Germline V gene sequence: CDR1 MNHEY, CDR2 SMNVEV (reference sequence). The chain's CDR3 is CASSLGTGTVYNEQFF. CDR3 nucleotide sequence: TGTGCCAGCAGTTTAGGGACCGGGACAGTTTACAATGAGCAGTTCTTC.

The V gene is TRBV5-1, the J gene TRBJ2-3, with D perhaps TRBD2 (6 bases). The CDR3 is 15 residues long. Trimming shortened V by 0 bases and J by 0 bases, and 8 bases separated the two germline ends. The germline CDR1 and CDR2 sequences are SGHRS and YFSETQ. In nucleotides, the CDR3 is TGCGCCAGCAGCTTGGGCGGGGTTAGCACAGATACGCAGTATTTT. This gives the protein CASSLGGVSTDTQYF.

V and J are TRBV10-3 and TRBJ1-1; 8 bases align to TRBD1. Germline V lookup: CDR1 ENHRY, CDR2 SYGVKD. This CDR3 region has 13 residues. V was pared by 6 bases and J by 3 bases, with 3 bases of the junction left unmatched. CDR3 sequence reads: CAIRTGDHTEAFF. The CDR3 DNA sequence: TGTGCCATCAGGACAGGGGATCACACTGAAGCTTTCTTT.

J is TRBJ2-5 and V is TRBV27, with 9 bases that match TRBD2. Looked up from germline, CDR1 is MNHEY and CDR2 is SMNVEV (reference sequence). This CDR3 region has 15 residues. The junction had 10 bases not matched to a gene; V was cut back by 6 bases and J by 5 bases. CDR3 bases: TGTGCCAGCAGCAAGGCGGGGGGGCCAAGGGAGACCCAGTACTTC. It is translated as CASSKAGGPRETQYF.

The rearrangement links TRBV29-1 to TRBJ1-1; 7 nucleotides agree with TRBD1. In germline, CDR1 is SQVTM, CDR2 ANQGSEA. Trimming removed 4 bases from V and 5 bases from J; junction bases left unmatched: 4. The CDR3 consists of 12 residues. In nucleotides, the CDR3 is TGCAGCGTTGCAAGGGGGCAGACTGAAGCTTTCTTT. Translated, it gives CSVARGQTEAFF.